The present T cell receptor beta chain was sequenced within a study of cytomegalovirus exposure and HLA in healthy donors. Study-level findings and limits: Previous analysis showed most TCR beta V segments were productive about 87% or about 30% of the time. Presence/absence analyses took donor sequencing depth as roughly uniform. Certain sequence variants were highly shared and formed a cluster, and this cluster was likely a sequencing artifact.

PCR amplification relied on 60 Vbeta primers (plus 13 Jbeta primers). Assay: immunoSEQ multiplex PCR; the TCRdb copy retains only in-frame clones and omits some. Among some 120,000 clones, roughly 76% were seen once, and the ten largest hold around 10%. CDR1 GTSNPN and CDR2 SVGIG come from the germline V gene (reference sequence). The CDR3 is 13 amino acids. The germline V and J ends were trimmed by 0 bases and 3 bases, with 7 bases remaining between them. About this clone: The antigen is undetermined.

V and J are TRBV30 and TRBJ2-3, with a tentative D call TRBD2 (5 bases). Sequencing was carried out using PBMCs. The receptor was derived from a woman aged 40 to 55 in good health and CMV-seropositive. For the CDR3, the DNA is TGTGCCTGGAGTGTTAGCGTTACAGATACGCAGTATTTT. Amino acids: CAWSVSVTDTQYF. Full variable domain (remainder filled in from reference TRBV30 and TRBJ2-3): SQTIHQWPATLVQPVGSPLSLECTVEGTSNPNLYWYRQAAGRGLQLLFYSVGIGQISSEVPQNLSASRPQDRQFILSSKKLLLSDSGFYLCAWSVSVTDTQYFGPGTRLTVL.